These 13 T cell receptor beta chains share one sample of origin, sequenced in a study of T cell repertoires in cytomegalovirus infection. TCRdb independently ran MiXCR on the reads; one entry per CDR3 protein. This sample carries about 46,000 distinct CDR3 sequences, approximately 22% of them seen once, and the ten largest clones take less than 20%. Antigen specificity for these receptors is unknown. Sequences were obtained from PBMCs, sequenced either directly or after in vitro stimulation (not recorded which). All receptors derive from a human donor in good health (CMV status not recorded). Some clones in this sample may be carry-over from other donors' samples.

The table lists this clonotype with a few counts. The chain combines TRBV12-3 or TRBV12-4 with TRBJ2-1; TRBD2 agrees at 8 bases. The CDR3 contains 14 residues. The trim removed 1 base at V and 9 bases at J, leaving 5 bases unmatched. This CDR3 reads CASSLVPAGVEQFF. CDR3 in DNA: TGTGCCAGCAGTTTAGTCCCAGCGGGAGTTGAGCAGTTCTTC.

This chain uses TRBV11-2 with TRBJ2-3; 8 nucleotides match TRBD2. The CDR3 runs to 12 residues. The germline CDR1 and CDR2 sequences are SGHAT and FQNNGV. J gave up 14 bases and V 5 bases, and 9 bases lay outside the gene matches. CDR3: CASSASGLYLYF. Here the CDR3 DNA reads TGTGCCAGCAGCGCTAGCGGGCTATACTTGTATTTT.

The CDR3 region is CASRSGTSYEQYF. The CDR3 DNA reads TGTGCCAGCAGAAGCGGGACCTCCTACGAGCAGTACTTC. This sequence joins TRBV7-2 and TRBJ2-7, with 7 bases matching TRBD2. After removal of 6 bases from V and 0 bases from J, the junction contained 2 bases not matched to a gene. The CDR3 is made up of 13 amino acids. Germline assignment: CDR1 SGHTA and CDR2 FQGNSA.

The V gene is TRBV29-1, the J gene TRBJ1-1; D is unclear. Trimming took off 4 bases at V and 6 bases at J, with 9 bases between the two ends. CDR3 length equals 11 residues. Germline CDR1 and CDR2: SQVTM and ANQGSEA. CDR3 nucleotides: TGCAGCGTTGCCGATGGTCCTGAAGCTTTCTTT. Translating it yields CSVADGPEAFF. Variable domain in full (rest from reference TRBV29-1 and TRBJ1-1): SAVISQKPSRDICQRGTSLTIQCQVDSQVTMMFWYRQQPGQSLTLIATANQGSEATYESGFVIDKFPISRPNLTFSTLTVSNMSPEDSSIYLCSVADGPEAFFGQGTRLTVV.

The genes are TRBV28 and TRBJ2-7; the D gene is possibly TRBD2 (5 bases). The length of the CDR3 is 13 residues. Germline V gene sequence: CDR1 MDHEN, CDR2 SYDVKM. The V and J ends lost 5 bases and 8 bases respectively, with 16 bases between them. The CDR3 is CASSLTTGLKQYF. In DNA, the CDR3 is TGTGCCAGCAGTCTAACGACGGGATTGAAGCAGTACTTC.

The count of this clonotype is one. This chain links TRBV5-1 with TRBJ1-5; 7 nucleotides line up with TRBD1. V trimming: 4 bases; J trimming: 5 bases; junction bases outside the gene matches: 9. The CDR3 has 15 amino acids. CDR1 and CDR2 (germline): SGHRS, YFSETQ. CDR3 in DNA: TGCGCCAGCAGCGGTGGGACAGATACCTATCAGCCCCAGCATTTT. It encodes CASSGGTDTYQPQHF. Combining the CDR3 with reference TRBV5-1 and TRBJ1-5 gives the whole variable domain KAGVTQTPRYLIKTRGQQVTLSCSPISGHRSVSWYQQTPGQGLQFLFEYFSETQRNKGNFPGRFSGRQFSNSRSEMNVSTLELGDSALYLCASSGGTDTYQPQHFGDGTRLSIL.

The V and J genes are TRBV5-4 and TRBJ2-1; no clear D gene. The CDR3 extends over 14 amino acids. The germline V gene encodes CDR1 SGHNT and CDR2 YYREEE (reference sequence). V gave up 0 bases and J gave up 1 base, with 5 bases separating them. The CDR3 nucleotides are TGTGCCAGCAGCTTGGTCGGTTCCTACAATGAGCAGTTCTTC. It yields the protein CASSLVGSYNEQFF.

This clonotype has at least ten counts. The chain couples TRBV6-2 or TRBV6-3 to TRBJ1-5, with D unresolved. The germline CDR1 and CDR2 sequences are MNHEY and SVGEGT. V was shortened by 1 base and J by 6 bases, with 10 bases between the two germline ends. The CDR3 sequence is 14 residues long. The CDR3 nucleotides read TGTGCCAGCAGTTACTACAACATCGCTCAGCCCCAGCATTTT. Residues: CASSYYNIAQPQHF.

This clonotype has a handful of counts. Germline is not matched at one junction end, which may reflect a read error. The chain links TRBV7-6 to TRBJ1-2; the D is unclear. The CDR3 is 13 residues long. Germline V gene data show CDR1 as SGHVS and CDR2 as FNYEAQ. Written as DNA, the CDR3 is TGTGCCAGCAGCTTAGATCAATTTTCGACGGAACTCTTC. Amino acid sequence: CASSLDQFSTELF.

This clonotype was counted only a few times. The gene calls are TRBV2 and TRBJ2-7; the match to TRBD2 covers 12 bases. Germline V gene lookup returns CDR1 SNHLY and CDR2 FYNNEI. The V gene end was trimmed by 7 bases and the J gene end by 4 bases; junction bases not matched to a gene: 5. The CDR3 has 14 amino acids. Here the CDR3 DNA reads TGTGCCAGCATTCAGACTAGCGGGGGTTACGAGCAGTACTTC. This gives the protein CASIQTSGGYEQYF.

There are many counts of this clonotype. The chain links TRBV7-2 to TRBJ2-1; 9 nucleotides line up with TRBD1. Germline V CDR1 and CDR2: SGHTA, FQGNSA. The J segment lost 1 base and the V segment lost 7 bases, leaving 5 bases of the junction unmatched. The CDR3 totals 15 residues. CDR3: CASTAGTGSYNEQFF. CDR3 nucleotides: TGTGCCAGCACCGCCGGGACAGGGTCCTACAATGAGCAGTTCTTC.

There are many counts of this clonotype. This chain's CDR3 is CASSPSGNTEAFF. CDR3 nucleotides: TGTGCCAGCTCACCGTCGGGGAACACTGAAGCTTTCTTT. The chain has TRBV18 and TRBJ1-1; D remains ambiguous. The CDR3 has 13 residues. Germline V gene data show CDR1 as KGHSH and CDR2 as LQKENI. Trimming took off 3 bases at V and 1 base at J, with 6 bases between the two ends.

About this clonotype itself: The junction does not match germline at one end; this may be a read error. The chain combines TRBV5-4 with TRBJ2-5; the D gene is possibly TRBD1 (7 bases). This CDR3 has 16 residues. Germline V gene data show CDR1 as SGHNT and CDR2 as YYREEE (reference sequence). CDR3 sequence: CATSLHGGGAQATQYF. CDR3 in DNA: TGTGCCACCAGCTTGCATGGAGGGGGCGCCCAAGCGACCCAGTACTTC. Based on the CDR3 plus reference TRBV5-4 and TRBJ2-5, the full variable domain is ETGVTQSPTHLIKTRGQQVTLRCSSQSGHNTVSWYQQALGQGPQFIFQYYREEENGRGNFPPRFSGLQFPNYSSELNVNALELDDSALYLCATSLHGGGAQATQYFGPGTRLLVL.